The 26 T cell receptor beta chains below come from one sample, sequenced in a study of T cells in Graves' hyperthyroidism and ophthalmopathy. TCR beta CDR3 regions were amplified from RNA. HTBI primers were employed in a first-round RT-PCR of the TCR CDR3. In TCRdb, the multiplex PCR reads were re-called with MiXCR into one record per CDR3 protein. Among about 600,000 distinct CDR3 sequences listed, around 16% were seen once. Sequencing was performed on blood. The source of these receptors is a woman in her thirties or forties with Graves' ophthalmopathy.

The sample holds a few counts of this clonotype. This chain connects TRBV2 to TRBJ1-1; D remains unclear. The CDR3 spans 13 residues. Germline-derived CDR1 and CDR2 are SNHLY and FYNNEI. V shed 5 bases and J shed 6 bases, with 13 bases lying between them. CDR3 residues: CASSLPGSPEAFF. Written as DNA, the CDR3 is TGTGCCAGCAGTCTACCGGGGTCCCCTGAAGCTTTCTTT. Full variable domain (missing parts from reference TRBV2 and TRBJ1-1): EPEVTQTPSHQVTQMGQEVILRCVPISNHLYFYWYRQILGQKVEFLVSFYNNEISEKSEIFDDQFSVERPDGSNFTLKIRSTKLEDSAMYFCASSLPGSPEAFFGQGTRLTVV.

This clonotype has only a few counts. The genes are TRBV7-6 and TRBJ2-1; D may be TRBD2 (5 bases). Germline values: CDR1 SGHVS, CDR2 FNYEAQ. The V gene lost 5 bases and the J gene lost 10 bases, with 15 bases spanning the gap. The CDR3 sequence is 13 residues long. CDR3 nucleotides: TGTGCCAGCAGCCCTCTGGAGGCGAGGGAGCAGTTCTTC. It is translated as CASSPLEAREQFF.

This clonotype has just a few counts. The chain employs TRBV18 and TRBJ2-1; D possibly matches TRBD1 or TRBD2 (5 bases each). Germline V CDR1 and CDR2: KGHSH, LQKENI. Trimming cost V 2 bases and J 9 bases, with 17 bases left between them. The CDR3 is 15 residues long. This CDR3 is CASSPGTLEGGEQFF. In DNA, the CDR3 is TGTGCCAGCTCACCAGGGACGCTCGAGGGCGGTGAGCAGTTCTTC.

This clonotype was detected many times. This sequence joins TRBV2 and TRBJ1-6; 10 bases are shared with TRBD1. Trimming removed 8 bases from V and 9 bases from J; junction bases left unmatched: 10. This CDR3 contains 15 residues. CDR1 and CDR2 from the germline V gene are SNHLY and FYNNEI. CDR3 sequence reads: CASFPGQGVLSPLHF. In nucleotides, the CDR3 is TGTGCCAGCTTCCCCGGACAGGGGGTCCTTTCACCCCTCCACTTT.

The table lists this clonotype with many counts. The rearrangement links TRBV11-2 to TRBJ2-7; the D gene is possibly TRBD2 (7 bases). The CDR3 covers 16 residues. Germline lookup yields CDR1 SGHAT and CDR2 FQNNGV. Trimming took off 1 base at V and 4 bases at J, with 17 bases between the two ends. The CDR3 region is CASSLVLGGPTYEQYF. In nucleotides, the CDR3 is TGTGCCAGCAGCTTAGTGTTGGGGGGGCCAACGTACGAGCAGTACTTC.

This clonotype occurred many times. The chain carries TRBV20-1 and TRBJ2-1; TRBD2 matches 10 bases. The CDR3 has 17 residues. Per germline, CDR1 DFQATT and CDR2 SNEGSKA (reference sequence). J was trimmed by 10 bases and V by 0 bases; bases with no gene match: 15. The chain's CDR3 is CSARDRVQRGGSGEQFF. For the CDR3, the DNA is TGCAGTGCTAGAGATCGGGTACAGCGGGGGGGCTCAGGCGAGCAGTTCTTC.

The chain uses TRBV10-3 and TRBJ2-7, with D perhaps assigned TRBD1 or TRBD2 (5 bases each). The V and J ends lost 8 bases and 1 base respectively, with 9 bases between them. The CDR3 consists of 12 residues. CDR1 and CDR2 (germline): ENHRY, SYGVKD. The CDR3 nucleotides are TGTGCCATCTGGGACGGGTCCTACGAGCAGTACTTC. Translation gives CAIWDGSYEQYF.

Points on this clonotype: A read error may be the cause here, since a much bigger clone is one base away. The chain has TRBV12-5 and TRBJ2-5; D is uncertain. The CDR3 runs 13 residues. Trimming removed 3 bases from V and 4 bases from J, with 9 bases in between. Germline V gene data show CDR1 as LGHNT and CDR2 as FRNRAP. The CDR3 loop is CASGFGPGETQYF. CDR3 bases: TGTGCTAGTGGTTTTGGGCCTGGAGAGACCCAGTACTTC.

This clonotype was seen at least ten times. V and J are TRBV30 and TRBJ1-2; the D is unclear. Germline CDR1 is GTSNPN and CDR2 is SVGIG (reference sequence). The V and J ends lost 0 bases and 2 bases respectively, with 10 bases between them. The CDR3 totals 14 residues. CDR3 residues: CAWSVDGLNYGYTF. The CDR3, as DNA: TGTGCCTGGAGTGTAGACGGACTGAACTATGGCTACACCTTC.

This clonotype came up a few times. V and J are TRBV14 and TRBJ2-5; unclear D gene. V gave up 6 bases and J gave up 2 bases, with 19 bases separating them. Germline V gene sequence: CDR1 SGHDN, CDR2 FVKESK. The CDR3 totals 16 residues. The DNA for the CDR3 is TGTGCCAGCAGTCTATATTTTCTGACGGATCAAGAGACCCAGTACTTC. Encoded protein: CASSLYFLTDQETQYF.

This clonotype showed up just a few times. This chain links TRBV2 with TRBJ1-4; maybe TRBD1 (5 bases). This CDR3 region has 14 residues. Trimming pared 2 bases from V and 4 bases from J, leaving 8 bases between. The V gene's germline CDR1 is SNHLY and CDR2 FYNNEI. This CDR3 is CASSESGINEKLFF. CDR3 sequence (DNA): TGTGCCAGCAGTGAATCAGGGATTAATGAAAAACTGTTTTTT.

There are a few counts of this clonotype. CDR3 sequence reads: CASRADGGRAFF. CDR3 DNA: TGTGCCAGCAGGGCCGACGGAGGGAGGGCTTTCTTT. The chain is built from TRBV6-1 and TRBJ1-1, with D hard to call. The germline V gene has CDR1 MNHNS and CDR2 SASEGT. V was clipped by 6 bases and J by 11 bases, with 16 bases between them. The CDR3 sequence is 12 residues long.

J is TRBJ1-1 and V is TRBV20-1; D call uncertain. This CDR3 has 12 amino acids. V lost 5 bases to trimming and J lost 10 bases, with 17 bases between them. Germline V gene sequence: CDR1 DFQATT, CDR2 SNEGSKA (reference sequence). The CDR3: CSAPSPIGAAFF. Here the CDR3 DNA reads TGCAGTGCTCCCTCCCCAATCGGCGCAGCTTTCTTT.

The chain joins TRBV7-3 to TRBJ2-3, with 7 bases fitting TRBD2. The CDR3 covers 15 residues. The V segment lost 0 bases and the J segment 1 base; nucleotides outside the gene matches: 1. The V gene's germline CDR1 is SGHTA and CDR2 FQGTGA. CDR3 DNA sequence: TGTGCCAGCAGCTTAACGCTAGCGGGCACAGATACGCAGTATTTT. Translation gives CASSLTLAGTDTQYF.

This clonotype was counted at least ten times. This chain links TRBV20-1 with TRBJ2-1; 14 bases match TRBD2. The CDR3 contains 15 residues. The J segment lost 6 bases and the V segment lost 6 bases, leaving 7 bases of the junction unmatched. Germline V gene data show CDR1 as DFQATT and CDR2 as SNEGSKA (reference sequence). CDR3 nucleotide sequence: TGCAGTGCCAGGGGACTAGCGGGAGTCGGCAATGAGCAGTTCTTC. Protein product: CSARGLAGVGNEQFF.

This clonotype showed up many times. This chain links TRBV7-2 with TRBJ2-3, with 13 bases identical to TRBD2. Germline CDR1 and CDR2: SGHTA and FQGNSA. V gave up 4 bases and J gave up 5 bases; unmatched junction bases: 9. CDR3 length: 17 residues. The CDR3 region has the DNA TGTGCCAGCAGCTCGGGACTAGCGGGAAGGGCGGGAGATACGCAGTATTTT. It yields the protein CASSSGLAGRAGDTQYF.

The sample holds many counts of this clonotype. The chain uses TRBV5-1 and TRBJ2-6; D is unclear. The germline V gene encodes CDR1 SGHRS and CDR2 YFSETQ. CDR3 length equals 16 residues. V lost 0 bases and J 0 bases, leaving 7 bases between the germline ends. CDR3 sequence reads: CASSLGESSGANVLTF. The CDR3 DNA sequence: TGCGCCAGCAGCTTGGGGGAAAGCTCTGGGGCCAACGTCCTGACTTTC.

This clonotype has more than one count but fewer than ten. The chain recombines TRBV6-1 with TRBJ2-1; 14 nucleotides line up with TRBD2. Germline V gene sequence: CDR1 MNHNS, CDR2 SASEGT. With V trimmed by 6 bases and J by 5 bases, 9 bases remained unmatched. CDR3 length equals 17 residues. CDR3 protein: CASSPQGLAGANNEQFF. The CDR3 region has the DNA TGTGCCAGCAGCCCTCAGGGACTAGCGGGGGCCAACAATGAGCAGTTCTTC.

As to this clonotype: The CDR3 does not close with the conserved phenylalanine or tryptophan, likely indicating a read error. The CDR3: CASSQRPERTNTGELFL. Written as DNA, the CDR3 is TGCGCCAGCAGCCAACGGCCCGAGCGGACGAACACCGGGGAGCTGTTTTTA. The V and J genes are TRBV7-8 and TRBJ2-2; D may be TRBD2 (5 bases). The CDR3 sequence is 17 residues long. Germline CDR1 SGHVS, CDR2 FQNEAQ.

Points on this clonotype: This could be a read error, since a much larger clone is one nucleotide away. Likely a read error: the CDR3 ends without its conserved phenylalanine or tryptophan. The CDR3 DNA follows: TGTGCCAGCAGCTTAGCTCCTTGGACTGAAGCTTTCCTT. Protein product: CASSLAPWTEAFL. The chain couples TRBV11-1 to TRBJ1-1; D gene unclear. The germline CDR1 and CDR2 sequences are SGHAT and FQDESV (reference sequence). V was cut by 0 bases and J by 5 bases, with 7 bases left in between. The CDR3 loop spans 13 amino acids.

The chain couples TRBV20-1 to TRBJ2-3; D is uncertain. Germline CDR1 and CDR2: DFQATT and SNEGSKA (reference sequence). The CDR3 extends over 13 amino acids. Here the CDR3 reads CSGASPLTDTQYF. CDR3 bases: TGCAGCGGCGCTTCACCCCTCACAGATACGCAGTATTTT.

This clonotype was seen more than once but under ten times. The chain combines TRBV7-9 with TRBJ1-5; D is unclear. CDR1 and CDR2 from the germline V gene are SEHNR and FQNEAQ (reference sequence). The V and J ends lost 0 bases and 2 bases respectively, with 8 bases between them. The CDR3 spans 15 residues. This CDR3 reads CASSLAAGRNQPQHF. CDR3 bases: TGTGCCAGCAGCTTAGCGGCAGGTCGCAATCAGCCCCAGCATTTT.

This clonotype was seen more than once but under ten times. The chain combines TRBV6-1 with TRBJ1-1; D unclear. The germline CDR1 and CDR2 sequences are MNHNS and SASEGT. The CDR3 extends over 17 amino acids. V was cut by 5 bases and J by 0 bases, with 19 bases left in between. The CDR3 is CASSPHGPKIMNTEAFF. CDR3 DNA sequence: TGTGCCAGCAGTCCACACGGACCGAAAATCATGAACACTGAAGCTTTCTTT.

This chain links TRBV20-1 with TRBJ2-3; D remains unclear. The CDR3 is 15 amino acids. The ends were cut back, 4 bases at V and 1 base at J, with 15 bases in the middle. Germline assignment: CDR1 DFQATT and CDR2 SNEGSKA (reference sequence). For the CDR3, the DNA is TGCAGTGCTACAACATATAGTGGACGCACAGATACGCAGTATTTT. Its protein is CSATTYSGRTDTQYF.

Ten or more counts support this clonotype. This CDR3 reads CASSLDTNEKLFF. In nucleotides, the CDR3 is TGTGCCAGCAGCTTGGACACTAATGAAAAACTGTTTTTT. This sequence joins TRBV5-8 and TRBJ1-4; D is ambiguous. There are 13 residues in the CDR3. Germline V gene lookup returns CDR1 SGHTS and CDR2 YDEGEE. V was clipped by 0 bases and J by 2 bases, with 2 bases between them.

The V gene is TRBV29-1, the J gene TRBJ1-2, with unresolved D. CDR3 length: 11 amino acids. CDR1 is SQVTM and CDR2 is ANQGSEA in the germline V gene. V lost 5 bases, J lost 5 bases, and 9 bases lay in between. In DNA form, the CDR3 reads TGCAGCGTTTCTGGACTTTATGGCTACACCTTC. It yields the protein CSVSGLYGYTF.